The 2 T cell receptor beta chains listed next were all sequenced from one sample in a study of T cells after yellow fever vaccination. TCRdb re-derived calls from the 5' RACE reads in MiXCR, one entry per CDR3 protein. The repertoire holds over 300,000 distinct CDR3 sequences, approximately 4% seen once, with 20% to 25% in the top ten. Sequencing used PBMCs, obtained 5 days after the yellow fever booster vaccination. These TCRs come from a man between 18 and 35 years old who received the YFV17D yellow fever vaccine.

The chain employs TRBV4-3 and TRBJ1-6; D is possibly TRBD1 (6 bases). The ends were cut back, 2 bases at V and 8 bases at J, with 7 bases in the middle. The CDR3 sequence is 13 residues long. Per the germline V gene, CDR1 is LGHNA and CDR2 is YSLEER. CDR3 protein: CASSQSGDSPLHF. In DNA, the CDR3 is TGCGCCAGCAGCCAATCAGGGGATTCACCCCTCCACTTT.

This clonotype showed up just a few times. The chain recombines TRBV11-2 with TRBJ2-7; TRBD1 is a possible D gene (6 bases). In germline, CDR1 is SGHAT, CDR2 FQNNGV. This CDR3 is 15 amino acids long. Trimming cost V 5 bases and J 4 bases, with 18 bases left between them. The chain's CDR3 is CASSTPDSLGYEQYF. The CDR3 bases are TGTGCCAGCAGCACCCCGGACAGTTTAGGGTACGAGCAGTACTTC.